The rows below give T cell receptor beta chains drawn from one sample of a study of shared clonotypes between healthy human individuals. The assay was immunoSEQ multiplex PCR, and TCRdb's table has in-frame clones only and misses some. This table holds about 2.4 million clones, approximately 93% found once. Sequencing used naive CD4+ T cells from PBMCs. These receptors were collected from a man aged 18 to 35 in good health. Some clones in this sample may be carry-over from other donors' samples. Each CDR3 is given with its conserved first and last residue. A D gene is named only where the DNA matches it firmly. Not every row has a clone size; where given, it reads once, few, many or a size class.

-	TRBJ2-7	TRBD2	TRBV29-1	TGCAGCGTCACCCCGGGGGGGGGCGAGCAGTACTTC	CSVTPGGGEQYF
few	TRBJ2-1	-	TRBV7-3	TGTGCCAGCAGCTTAACCCCCTACAATGAGCAGTTCTTC	CASSLTPYNEQFF
few	TRBJ2-1	-	TRBV7-9	TGTGCCAGCAGCTTAATGAGGGTCCAACACAATGAGCAGTTCTTC	CASSLMRVQHNEQFF
-	TRBJ1-5	TRBD1	TRBV10-2	TGCGCCAGCAGAGACAGGGACAATCAGCCCCAGCATTTT	CASRDRDNQPQHF
-	TRBJ1-1	TRBD1	TRBV28	TGTGCCAGCAGTTCCCCAGGGGGGAAGAACACTGAAGCTTTCTTT	CASSSPGGKNTEAFF
-	TRBJ1-2	-	TRBV29-1	TGCAGCGTTCCAGCCACCAGGGCGTCTAGCGGCTACACCTTC	CSVPATRASSGYTF
few	TRBJ1-5	-	TRBV6-1	TGTGCCAGCAGTGTGGGGGCAGGAGGTCAGCCCCAGCATTTT	CASSVGAGGQPQHF
-	TRBJ1-1	-	TRBV7-3	TGTGCCAGCAGCTTAACCGGCCAAAGGAACACTGAAGCTTTCTTT	CASSLTGQRNTEAFF
-	TRBJ2-1	-	TRBV19	TGTGCCAGTACCGTCACCCGACAGCGGTCCTACAATGAGCAGTTCTTC	CASTVTRQRSYNEQFF
-	TRBJ1-2	-	TRBV28	TGTGCCAGCAGTTCCCAAGGGACTCCGCTAGCGTCGGACACCTTC	CASSSQGTPLASDTF
few	TRBJ1-5	-	TRBV15	TGTGCCACCAGCAGAGAAGTCGTTCAGCCCCAGCATTTT	CATSREVVQPQHF
-	TRBJ2-5	TRBD1	TRBV5-1	TGCGCCAGCAGAAAAGGGGGCAGGGCAAACCAAGAGACCCAGTACTTC	CASRKGGRANQETQYF
once	TRBJ2-7	TRBD2	TRBV11-3	TGTGCCAGCAGCTTAGACGGCGCGGGAGTGGGCGAGCAGTACTTC	CASSLDGAGVGEQYF
-	TRBJ2-1	TRBD2	TRBV11-3	TGTGCCAGCAGCTTAAGAGCGGGAGGGCCTCTTGAGCAGTTCTTC	CASSLRAGGPLEQFF
-	TRBJ1-3	TRBD1	TRBV11-3	TGTGCCAGCAGCACGGGACAGGGTTCGACTGGAAACACCATATATTTT	CASSTGQGSTGNTIYF
-	TRBJ1-1	TRBD1	TRBV18	TGTGCCAGCTCAACAACAGGGGCCAGCAGCCACACTGAAGCTTTCTTT	CASSTTGASSHTEAFF
-	TRBJ2-3	TRBD1	TRBV4-1	TGCGCCAGCAGCCAAGAGTTACAGGGGGTGTTCGCGTATTTT	CASSQELQGVFAYF
-	TRBJ1-2	-	TRBV5-1	TGCGCCAGCAGCCCAACAGAGGGGGGCTATGGCTACACCTTC	CASSPTEGGYGYTF
-	TRBJ2-5	-	TRBV27	TGTGCCAGCAGCCGGGGGCGGGGGTTGGGGGAGACCCAGTACTTC	CASSRGRGLGETQYF
-	TRBJ1-2	TRBD1	TRBV5-1	TGCGCCAGCAGCTTGGGGGACAGGGATAGCGGTGGCTACACCTTC	CASSLGDRDSGGYTF
-	TRBJ1-5	-	TRBV9	TGTGCCAGCAGCGTAGGGGCCGGCGAGGGGGGGCCCCAGCATTTT	CASSVGAGEGGPQHF
-	TRBJ2-1	-	TRBV29-1	TGCAGCGTTCCTGCGGAGGCCTACAATGAGCAGTTCTTC	CSVPAEAYNEQFF
once	TRBJ2-5	-	TRBV6-6	TGTGCCAGCAGTCGGGCCTCGAGTCAAGAGACCCAGTACTTC	CASSRASSQETQYF
once	TRBJ2-3	-	TRBV28	TGTGCCAGCAGTTTAACCAACACAGATACGCAGTATTTT	CASSLTNTDTQYF
-	TRBJ1-3	-	TRBV18	TGTGCCAGCTCACCGCAACAGGGAGGAAACACCATATATTTT	CASSPQQGGNTIYF
-	TRBJ2-4	-	TRBV5-3	TGTGCCAGAAGCGGGGTTGGATTAGCCAAAAACATTCAGTACTTC	CARSGVGLAKNIQYF
-	TRBJ2-3	-	TRBV5-1	TGCGCCAGCAGCCCCGGGAGTACGACAGATACGCAGTATTTT	CASSPGSTTDTQYF
once	TRBJ2-5	TRBD2	TRBV2	TGTGCCAGCAGCCGGGAGGGAGAGACCCAGTACTTC	CASSREGETQYF
once	TRBJ2-1	TRBD1	TRBV29-1	TGCAGCGTCAGGGACAGAAGAGAGAGTGAGCAGTTCTTC	CSVRDRRESEQFF
-	TRBJ1-2	TRBD1	TRBV5-4	TGTGCCAGCAGCTGGGGGACAGGGCCCAACTATGGCTACACCTTC	CASSWGTGPNYGYTF
-	TRBJ1-5	-	TRBV9	TGTGCCAGCAGCGTAGGGGGGGGTATACCCCAGCATTTT	CASSVGGGIPQHF
-	TRBJ1-1	-	TRBV30	TGTGCCTGGACCGTGATACCCCTTAACACTGAAGCTTTCTTT	CAWTVIPLNTEAFF
-	TRBJ2-7	-	TRBV7-2	TGTGCCAGCAGCTTAGGAGCGTACGAGCAGTACTTC	CASSLGAYEQYF
once	TRBJ2-2	-	TRBV15	TGTGCCACCAGCAGGGCTTCCGGGGAGCTGTTTTTT	CATSRASGELFF
-	TRBJ1-3	-	TRBV28	TGTGCCAGCAGTGTGATCTCTGGAAACACCATATATTTT	CASSVISGNTIYF
-	TRBJ2-7	-	TRBV5-4	TGTGCCAGCAGCTTGATGGCGGGACCCTACGAGCAGTACTTC	CASSLMAGPYEQYF
-	TRBJ1-4	-	TRBV15	TGTGCCACCAGCAGAGGTTTACGGCTGGCTAATGAAAAACTGTTTTTT	CATSRGLRLANEKLFF
-	TRBJ2-3	TRBD2	TRBV5-1	TGCGCCAGCAGCTTGAGGGGACTAGCGAGTGGTTTGACAGATACGCAGTATTTT	CASSLRGLASGLTDTQYF
-	TRBJ1-2	TRBD1	TRBV2	TGTGCCAGCAGTGGGACAGGGAGGGCTTCTAACTATGGCTACACCTTC	CASSGTGRASNYGYTF
-	TRBJ1-3	-	TRBV27	TGTGCCAGCAGTTCGGGGACACCTGGAAACACCATATATTTT	CASSSGTPGNTIYF
-	TRBJ2-3	-	TRBV5-1	TGCGCCAGCAGCTTGGTGGCCAGGGCGACAGATACGCAGTATTTT	CASSLVARATDTQYF